A selection of T cell receptor beta chains follows, all from one sample in a study of shared clonotypes between healthy human individuals. Measured with immunoSEQ multiplex PCR; TCRdb has only the in-frame clones, and not every one. The sample carries around 700,000 clones, about 74% recorded once. Sequencing was performed on memory CD4+ T cells sorted from blood. The receptors originated from a young woman in good health. The CDR3 runs from the conserved cysteine through the conserved F or W. The order of the fields is V gene, clone size, D gene, J gene, CDR3 DNA, CDR3 protein. The D gene is left open where the match is weak. Part of the rows lack a size; the others show once, few, many or a class for expanded clones.

V gene: TRBV27
clone size: .
D gene: TRBD2
J gene: TRBJ2-5
CDR3 DNA: TGTGCCAGCAGTTCTCCGGGAGCTCGGGAGGAGCAGTACTTC
CDR3 protein: CASSSPGAREEQYF

V gene: TRBV11-2
clone size: .
D gene: .
J gene: TRBJ2-1
CDR3 DNA: TGTGCCAGCAGCTTAGTTACTTGGGGTGGAAATGAGCAGTTCTTC
CDR3 protein: CASSLVTWGGNEQFF

V gene: TRBV5-4
clone size: .
D gene: .
J gene: TRBJ2-1
CDR3 DNA: TGTGCCAGCAGCTTGAAGGGGGGCAATGAGCAGTTCTTC
CDR3 protein: CASSLKGGNEQFF

V gene: TRBV6-5
clone size: few
D gene: .
J gene: TRBJ1-5
CDR3 DNA: TGTGCCAGCAGTCCAGGGGCGGTTCAGCCCCAGCATTTT
CDR3 protein: CASSPGAVQPQHF

V gene: TRBV29-1
clone size: .
D gene: .
J gene: TRBJ2-7
CDR3 DNA: TGCAGCGTTGAGCAGGACGCCGGCTCCTACGAGCAGTACTTC
CDR3 protein: CSVEQDAGSYEQYF

V gene: TRBV5-8
clone size: .
D gene: .
J gene: TRBJ2-7
CDR3 DNA: TGTGCCAGCAGCTTTGTCACTCGAGATCCCTACGAGCAGTACTTC
CDR3 protein: CASSFVTRDPYEQYF

V gene: TRBV30
clone size: few
D gene: .
J gene: TRBJ2-1
CDR3 DNA: TGTGCCTGGAGTGTGGGGGGAACGCAGTTCTTC
CDR3 protein: CAWSVGGTQFF

V gene: TRBV19
clone size: once
D gene: TRBD2
J gene: TRBJ2-5
CDR3 DNA: TGTGCCAGTAGTATTGGGGCTAGCGGGAGGTCCACCACGGAGACCCAGTACTTC
CDR3 protein: CASSIGASGRSTTETQYF

V gene: TRBV5-1
clone size: .
D gene: TRBD2
J gene: TRBJ2-6
CDR3 DNA: TGCGCCAGCAGCACCGGGACTGGGAGGGCTGGGGCCAACGTCCTGACTTTC
CDR3 protein: CASSTGTGRAGANVLTF

V gene: TRBV19
clone size: many
D gene: .
J gene: TRBJ1-5
CDR3 DNA: TGTGCCAGTAGTATAGAAACAGGGCGCAATCAGCCCCAGCATTTT
CDR3 protein: CASSIETGRNQPQHF

V gene: TRBV7-9
clone size: .
D gene: .
J gene: TRBJ1-3
CDR3 DNA: TGTGCCAGCAGGCTATCATCAGGGGCCTCTGGAAACACCATATATTTT
CDR3 protein: CASRLSSGASGNTIYF

V gene: TRBV10-3
clone size: .
D gene: TRBD2
J gene: TRBJ2-1
CDR3 DNA: TGTGCCACAGGTCCTAGCGGGAGAAATGAGCAGTTCTTC
CDR3 protein: CATGPSGRNEQFF

V gene: TRBV5-5
clone size: .
D gene: .
J gene: TRBJ1-5
CDR3 DNA: TGTGCCGGCGAGGGGCAGCCCCAGCATTTT
CDR3 protein: CAGEGQPQHF

V gene: TRBV15
clone size: many
D gene: TRBD1
J gene: TRBJ2-3
CDR3 DNA: TGTGCCACCAGCAGGGGGACAGGGTCAGATACGCAGTATTTT
CDR3 protein: CATSRGTGSDTQYF

V gene: TRBV10-3
clone size: .
D gene: .
J gene: TRBJ2-1
CDR3 DNA: TGTGCCATCAGTGGTCTCCGGGACTCCCTCTACAATGAGCAGTTCTTC
CDR3 protein: CAISGLRDSLYNEQFF

V gene: TRBV19
clone size: .
D gene: .
J gene: TRBJ2-3
CDR3 DNA: TGTGCCAGTAGTATCGGGGGATCGGGCACAGATACGCAGTATTTT
CDR3 protein: CASSIGGSGTDTQYF

V gene: TRBV1
clone size: .
D gene: .
J gene: TRBJ2-1
CDR3 DNA: TGCACCAGCAGCCCTATGCCCCACTACAATGAGCAGTTCTTC
CDR3 protein: CTSSPMPHYNEQFF

V gene: TRBV7-2
clone size: .
D gene: .
J gene: TRBJ1-2
CDR3 DNA: TGTGCCAGCAGCTTAGAGTTGGGAGCTGGGTTGAGTGGCTACACCTTC
CDR3 protein: CASSLELGAGLSGYTF

V gene: TRBV19
clone size: .
D gene: TRBD1
J gene: TRBJ1-2
CDR3 DNA: TGTGCCAGTAAGACAGGGGTTAACTATGGCTACACCTTC
CDR3 protein: CASKTGVNYGYTF

V gene: TRBV9
clone size: once
D gene: TRBD2
J gene: TRBJ2-5
CDR3 DNA: TGTGCCAGCAGTATGGGGGGGACCCAAGAGACCCAGTACTTC
CDR3 protein: CASSMGGTQETQYF

V gene: TRBV28
clone size: .
D gene: .
J gene: TRBJ1-2
CDR3 DNA: TGTGCCAGCAGTCCGGCACTTCGGGTAGGCGGCTACACCTTC
CDR3 protein: CASSPALRVGGYTF

V gene: TRBV14
clone size: .
D gene: .
J gene: TRBJ2-7
CDR3 DNA: TGTGCCAGCAGCCAAGTCTACGAGCAGTACTTC
CDR3 protein: CASSQVYEQYF

V gene: TRBV5-4
clone size: .
D gene: TRBD1
J gene: TRBJ2-7
CDR3 DNA: TGTGCCAGCAGCCCCCTGGACAGGAACTCCTACGAGCAGTACTTC
CDR3 protein: CASSPLDRNSYEQYF

V gene: TRBV28
clone size: .
D gene: .
J gene: TRBJ1-4
CDR3 DNA: TGTGCCAGCGGTACAGGTTCTGCAACTAATGAAAAACTGTTTTTT
CDR3 protein: CASGTGSATNEKLFF

V gene: TRBV6-1
clone size: once
D gene: .
J gene: TRBJ1-6
CDR3 DNA: TGTGCCAGCAGCCACTCAACAGAGCCCCTCCACTTT
CDR3 protein: CASSHSTEPLHF

V gene: TRBV29-1
clone size: few
D gene: .
J gene: TRBJ2-2
CDR3 DNA: TGCAGCGTTGCATGGCGAAGCGACGGGGAGCTGTTTTTT
CDR3 protein: CSVAWRSDGELFF

V gene: TRBV5-1
clone size: once
D gene: .
J gene: TRBJ1-5
CDR3 DNA: TGCGCCAGCAGCTCCGGGGTGGGCTCCCAGCCCCAGCATTTT
CDR3 protein: CASSSGVGSQPQHF